The present T cell receptor beta chain was sequenced within a study of blood T cell repertoires in COVID-19 (dated by TCRdb to between 2020 and 2021). About the full investigation: Samples covering the acute and convalescent phases of COVID-19 were provided by collaborators in the United States, Italy and Spain. The material from the prospective study consisted of cDNA or gDNA derived from T cells, B-cell-depleted T cells, or PBMCs. The dataset comprised deeply sampled blood TCRbeta repertoires from subjects exposed to, actively infected with, or recovered from COVID-19. The repertoires were released in a freely available public database meant as a resource for research on the immune response to SARS-CoV-2. The samples were drawn from two sources: the first 160 participants of the ongoing ImmuneRACE study, and 1,254 subjects contributed by 6 global collaborators. Sample metadata almost always included a de-identified subject ID, COVID-19 status, age in years and sex. Where HLA class I and class II types were available, the types were taken from metadata supplied by the sample provider, not from assay-based typing. Overall study outcomes, separate from this receptor: The amount of clinical and demographic metadata varied by source and participant and was provided uncurated.

Whole blood was collected in K2EDTA tubes by collaborating institutions according to the institutions' own protocols. Collaborator samples were shipped for TCRbeta analysis as frozen whole blood, isolated PBMCs, or DNA extracted from either sample type. A word on this clone: No cognate antigen has been identified for it. No per-base quality is available; no much larger clone lies one base away.

The CDR3 sequence holds 14 residues, the cysteine and phenylalanine included. Only the CDR3 part of the read is kept: 42 bases, read in frame from the first base. Trimming at the junction amounts to 3 bases on V and 2 bases on J, and the germline ends lie 10 bases apart. Via the germline V gene, CDR1 is KGHSH and CDR2 LQKENI. TCRbeta CDR3 regions were amplified from genomic DNA by means of the immunoSEQ Assay, a bias-controlled multiplex PCR. Per the source publication's procedure: The number of nucleated cells in each sample was estimated from the amplification of reference gene primers within the assay. Sequence reads were collapsed and filtered to measure the absolute abundance of every unique TCRbeta CDR3 rearrangement. For each sample, productive Simpson clonality was calculated by taking the square root of Simpson's diversity index across productive rearrangements. Sourced from immuneACCESS, this table was stored by TCRdb with only in-frame sequences that have V and J called. A share of the clones is absent; for the studies checked, an unresolved V gene accounts for under half, and the remainder has no known explanation. That table furnishes V, J and clone size, whereas the DNA furnished D and trimming. Recorded for this sample are some 29,000 clones; around 90% of them occurred a single time. Together, the top ten hold 3.5% to 4.5% of the sample.

Rearrangement joined TRBV18 to TRBJ2-5; the D region possibly corresponds to TRBD2 (6 bases align). The sequenced material came from peripheral blood. The TCR sequence derives from a human donor in a cohort sampled during active COVID-19. The CDR3 sequence is CASSPRAGQETQYF. The nucleotides read TGTGCCAGCTCACCTCGCGCGGGGCAAGAGACCCAGTACTTC.